These 24 T cell receptor beta chains were sequenced from one sample in a study of blood T cell repertoires in COVID-19 (dated by TCRdb to 2020 to 2021). Receptor amplification or capture employed the immunoSEQ multiplex PCR assay. TCRdb limited this immuneACCESS table to in-frame rearrangements with V and J called. A share of clones is missing; checked studies link under half to unresolved V genes, and the rest is unexplained. The sample profile shows approximately 300,000 clones; around nine tenths of them were found once. The ten largest account for approximately 6% of the sample. Sequences were obtained from PBMCs or T cells enriched from blood (not recorded which). The receptors come from a woman aged 25 to 39 who had recovered from COVID-19.

CDR3 protein: CASSFRRVTEAFF. The DNA of the CDR3 is TGTGCCAGCAGCTTCCGCAGGGTCACTGAAGCTTTCTTT. The chain has TRBV5-6 and TRBJ1-1; D perhaps matches TRBD1 (5 bases). Trimming pared 2 bases from V and 4 bases from J, leaving 9 bases between. There are 13 residues in the CDR3. Germline V gene sequence: CDR1 SGHDT, CDR2 YYEEEE.

This chain connects TRBV7-9 to TRBJ2-1; D perhaps matches TRBD2 (6 bases). V lost 4 bases to trimming and J lost 4 bases, with 20 bases between them. The germline gives CDR1 SEHNR, CDR2 FQNEAQ (reference sequence). The CDR3 spans 17 residues. CDR3 in amino acids: CASSSSGTGGHYNEQFF. The CDR3 nucleotides read TGTGCCAGCAGCTCCTCGGGGACTGGCGGGCATTACAATGAGCAGTTCTTC.

This CDR3 is CASSLWQNTEAFF. The CDR3 nucleotides read TGTGCCAGCAGCTTATGGCAGAACACTGAAGCTTTCTTT. This sequence joins TRBV7-3 and TRBJ1-1; D is unresolved. The CDR3 loop spans 13 amino acids. Trimming stripped 2 bases from V and 1 base from J, with 5 bases between. The V gene's germline CDR1 is SGHTA and CDR2 FQGTGA.

The chain couples TRBV6-5 to TRBJ1-5; no firm D call. Germline V gene sequence: CDR1 MNHEY, CDR2 SVGAGI. Trimming removed 4 bases from V and 1 base from J, with 5 bases in between. CDR3 length equals 13 residues. For the CDR3, the DNA is TGTGCCAGCAGTTGGCAGAGCAATCAGCCCCAGCATTTT. The encoded protein is CASSWQSNQPQHF.

This chain connects TRBV5-1 to TRBJ1-4, with unresolved D. Trimming removed 0 bases at V and 0 bases at J, with 6 bases between. Germline assignment: CDR1 SGHRS and CDR2 YFSETQ. The CDR3 is 15 amino acids. As DNA, the CDR3 is TGCGCCAGCAGCTTGGTGGGCGCAACTAATGAAAAACTGTTTTTT. Translated, it gives CASSLVGATNEKLFF.

The chain links TRBV5-1 to TRBJ2-7; 7 nucleotides line up with TRBD1. Germline CDR1 and CDR2: SGHRS and YFSETQ. Trimming removed 2 bases from V and 4 bases from J; junction bases left unmatched: 6. The length of the CDR3 is 14 residues. In DNA form, the CDR3 reads TGCGCCAGCAGCTTACCGGGACAGTATTACGAGCAGTACTTC. Translating it yields CASSLPGQYYEQYF. Filled out from reference TRBV5-1 and TRBJ2-7, the complete variable domain reads KAGVTQTPRYLIKTRGQQVTLSCSPISGHRSVSWYQQTPGQGLQFLFEYFSETQRNKGNFPGRFSGRQFSNSRSEMNVSTLELGDSALYLCASSLPGQYYEQYFGPGTRLTVT.

About this clone itself: The sample has other DNA sequences that encode this CDR3 too. The rearrangement joins TRBV29-1 to TRBJ1-5; D ambiguous. Trimming took off 4 bases at V and 1 base at J, with 8 bases between the two ends. The CDR3 sequence is 13 residues long. Germline lookup yields CDR1 SQVTM and CDR2 ANQGSEA. CDR3 in amino acids: CSVGGISNQPQHF. The CDR3 nucleotides read TGCAGCGTTGGCGGGATAAGCAATCAGCCCCAGCATTTT.

V gene TRBV2 combines with J gene TRBJ1-2; a possible D gene is TRBD1 (5 bases). CDR1 is SNHLY and CDR2 is FYNNEI in the germline V gene. The CDR3 contains 14 residues. V lost 4 bases, J lost 4 bases, and 13 bases lay in between. The CDR3 sequence: CASSVGGAIYGYTF. Written as DNA, the CDR3 is TGTGCCAGCAGTGTCGGCGGGGCTATCTATGGCTACACCTTC.

This clone appeared a single time. The chain joins TRBV5-1 to TRBJ1-2; tentatively, D is TRBD1 (6 bases). V was cut by 2 bases and J by 6 bases, with 17 bases left in between. Germline V gene data show CDR1 as SGHRS and CDR2 as YFSETQ. CDR3 size: 15 residues. CDR3: CASSFLRGSEDGYTF. The CDR3 DNA reads TGCGCCAGCAGCTTTCTCAGGGGAAGTGAGGATGGCTACACCTTC.

The chain couples TRBV7-3 to TRBJ2-5, with TRBD2 identical over 10 bases. Trimming at V came to 2 bases and at J to 5 bases, leaving 8 bases not matched to a gene. This CDR3 has 16 amino acids. Germline-derived CDR1 and CDR2 are SGHTA and FQGTGA. CDR3 DNA sequence: TGTGCCAGCAGCTTACAAGCGGGGGGGCCGAGGGAGACCCAGTACTTC. Its protein is CASSLQAGGPRETQYF. The complete variable domain, with remaining parts taken from reference TRBV7-3 and TRBJ2-5, reads GAGVSQTPSNKVTEKGKYVELRCDPISGHTALYWYRQSLGQGPEFLIYFQGTGAADDSGLPNDRFFAVRPEGSVSTLKIQRTERGDSAVYLCASSLQAGGPRETQYFGPGTRLLVL.

Here the CDR3 reads CASSVKAAGSEAFF. The CDR3 region has the DNA TGTGCCAGCAGCGTTAAGGCGGCTGGCTCTGAAGCTTTCTTT. The rearrangement joins TRBV9 to TRBJ1-1; D remains unclear. Trimming left V 2 bases short and J 6 bases short, with 14 bases between. CDR3 length: 14 amino acids. The germline CDR1 and CDR2 sequences are SGDLS and YYNGEE.

The rearrangement links TRBV5-1 to TRBJ2-3, with 9 bases identical to TRBD1. Germline V gene lookup returns CDR1 SGHRS and CDR2 YFSETQ. V shed 3 bases and J 1 base; nucleotides not matched to a gene: 0. The CDR3 covers 14 residues. The CDR3 sequence: CASSWDRGTDTQYF. As DNA, the CDR3 is TGCGCCAGCAGCTGGGACAGGGGCACAGATACGCAGTATTTT.

This chain links TRBV27 with TRBJ1-1; D unclear. The length of the CDR3 is 14 residues. V was shortened by 6 bases and J by 1 base, with 12 bases between the two germline ends. Looked up from germline, CDR1 is MNHEY and CDR2 is SMNVEV (reference sequence). This CDR3 reads CASSPIQKNTEAFF. The DNA of the CDR3 is TGTGCCAGCAGCCCCATACAGAAGAACACTGAAGCTTTCTTT.

The chain is built from TRBV30 and TRBJ2-3; D is undetermined. The CDR3 length is 14 residues. Germline V lookup: CDR1 GTSNPN, CDR2 SVGIG (reference sequence). The ends were cut back, 1 base at V and 0 bases at J, with 8 bases in the middle. The CDR3 DNA reads TGTGCCTGGAGTGGGGTGAGGAGCACAGATACGCAGTATTTT. Amino acids: CAWSGVRSTDTQYF.

The rearrangement joins TRBV12-5 to TRBJ1-2; D is unresolved. The CDR3 is 13 residues long. The germline CDR1 and CDR2 sequences are LGHNT and FRNRAP. The V and J ends lost 4 bases and 6 bases respectively, with 12 bases between them. Here the CDR3 DNA reads TGTGCTAGTGGTTCCCCCTCTCCGGATGGCTACACCTTC. Its translation is CASGSPSPDGYTF.

The chain has TRBV27 and TRBJ1-6; D is unclear. The V and J ends lost 5 bases and 7 bases respectively, with 12 bases between them. The CDR3 covers 14 residues. The germline CDR1 and CDR2 sequences are MNHEY and SMNVEV (reference sequence). For the CDR3, the DNA is TGTGCCAGCAGTGGCCCGTCGGGGAATTCACCCCTCCACTTT. This sequence encodes CASSGPSGNSPLHF.

The chain links TRBV12-5 to TRBJ2-7; 9 bases map to TRBD1. Germline loops: CDR1 LGHNT, CDR2 FRNRAP. The CDR3 contains 15 residues. V shed 5 bases, J shed 5 bases, and the junction held 10 bases outside the gene matches. This CDR3 is CASGAQPGQGHEQYF. The CDR3 DNA sequence: TGTGCTAGTGGTGCCCAACCGGGACAGGGTCACGAGCAGTACTTC.

This clone was found once. The chain recombines TRBV2 with TRBJ1-2; TRBD1 matches at 11 bases. J was trimmed by 8 bases and V by 6 bases; bases with no gene match: 8. This CDR3 is 14 amino acids long. Germline V gene data show CDR1 as SNHLY and CDR2 as FYNNEI. The CDR3 loop is CASRGDRGSQGYTF. The CDR3 bases are TGTGCCAGCAGAGGGGACAGGGGGTCCCAGGGCTACACCTTC.

The chain has TRBV24-1 and TRBJ2-3; D may be TRBD1 (5 bases). V was cut by 5 bases and J by 6 bases, with 14 bases left in between. The CDR3 has 14 amino acids. The germline V gene has CDR1 KGHDR and CDR2 SFDVKD. The CDR3 sequence: CATSAREKADTQYF. In DNA, the CDR3 is TGTGCCACCAGTGCCAGGGAAAAGGCGGATACGCAGTATTTT.

This clone appeared once. This chain links TRBV7-8 with TRBJ2-3; 11 bases match TRBD2. J lost 5 bases, V lost 5 bases, and 12 bases had no gene match. Germline-derived CDR1 and CDR2 are SGHVS and FQNEAQ. The CDR3 has 17 residues. The chain's CDR3 is CASSPRGSGGAGDTQYF. CDR3 sequence (DNA): TGTGCCAGCAGCCCCCGGGGTAGCGGGGGGGCCGGAGATACGCAGTATTTT.

The rearrangement joins TRBV4-1 to TRBJ1-2; perhaps TRBD1 as D (5 bases). Germline CDR1 is MGHRA and CDR2 is YSYEKL. CDR3 length equals 15 residues. V lost 1 base and J 4 bases, leaving 13 bases between the germline ends. The CDR3 loop reads CASSQGQGGTYGYTF. The DNA for the CDR3 is TGCGCCAGCAGCCAAGGTCAGGGAGGAACCTATGGCTACACCTTC.

V is TRBV28 and J is TRBJ1-1; TRBD1 agrees at 7 bases. The CDR3 has 15 amino acids. The junction had 15 bases not matched to a gene; V was cut back by 7 bases and J by 7 bases. Germline V gene data show CDR1 as MDHEN and CDR2 as SYDVKM. This chain's CDR3 is CASITWTGQHHEAFF. Written as DNA, the CDR3 is TGTGCCAGCATCACATGGACAGGCCAGCATCATGAAGCTTTCTTT.

This rearrangement joins TRBV30 to TRBJ2-6, with no clear D. V was shortened by 4 bases and J by 0 bases, with 10 bases between the two germline ends. The CDR3 consists of 15 residues. Germline CDR1 is GTSNPN and CDR2 is SVGIG (reference sequence). The CDR3 loop reads CAWIRPLSGANVLTF. CDR3 sequence (DNA): TGTGCCTGGATCAGGCCCCTCTCTGGGGCCAACGTCCTGACTTTC.

V and J are TRBV12-3 or TRBV12-4 and TRBJ2-2; perhaps TRBD1 as D (5 bases). The V gene lost 1 base and the J gene lost 12 bases, with 9 bases spanning the gap. This CDR3 contains 12 residues. This CDR3 is CASSLGQYQLFF. CDR3 nucleotides: TGTGCCAGCAGTTTAGGACAGTACCAGCTGTTTTTT.